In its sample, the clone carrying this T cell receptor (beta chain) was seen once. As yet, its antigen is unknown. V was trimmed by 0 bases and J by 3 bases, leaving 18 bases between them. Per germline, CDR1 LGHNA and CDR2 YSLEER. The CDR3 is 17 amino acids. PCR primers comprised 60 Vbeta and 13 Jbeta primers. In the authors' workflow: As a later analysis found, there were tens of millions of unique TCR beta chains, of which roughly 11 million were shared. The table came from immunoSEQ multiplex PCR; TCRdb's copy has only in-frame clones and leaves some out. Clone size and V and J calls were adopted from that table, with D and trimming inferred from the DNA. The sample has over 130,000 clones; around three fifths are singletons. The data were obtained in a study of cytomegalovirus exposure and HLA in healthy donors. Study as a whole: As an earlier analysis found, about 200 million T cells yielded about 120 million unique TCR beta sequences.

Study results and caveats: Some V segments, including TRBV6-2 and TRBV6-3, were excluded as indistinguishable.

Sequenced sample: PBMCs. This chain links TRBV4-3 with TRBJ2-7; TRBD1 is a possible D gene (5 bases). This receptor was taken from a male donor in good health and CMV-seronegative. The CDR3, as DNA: TGCGCCAGCAGCCAAGATCTTGCAGGGATGGGAAACTACGAGCAGTACTTC. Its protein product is CASSQDLAGMGNYEQYF.